The clone carrying this T cell receptor (beta chain) has more than one count but fewer than ten. Its antigen is currently unknown. This sample was taken from a study of graft-versus-host responses after intestinal transplantation. Generated by immunoSEQ multiplex PCR, the TCRdb table keeps only in-frame clones and is missing some. The sample includes over 45,000 clones, about 87% of them seen just once. Germline V gene data show CDR1 as SGHTA and CDR2 as FQGNSA. CDR3 length: 13 amino acids. V lost 5 bases and J lost 6, with 10 bases in between. The study, taken as a whole, reports: Among recipient marrow samples, GvH clones were found; some appeared first in ileum or blood.

The TCR was taken from a human patient who received an intestinal transplant, so some T cells may come from the graft donor. The V gene is TRBV7-2, the J gene TRBJ2-2, with a tentative D call TRBD2 (6 bases). The sample in question was PBMCs, obtained 26 days after transplant. The CDR3 coding sequence is TGTGCCAGCAGCCGGCCGGGGGCCGGGGAGCTGTTTTTT. Protein sequence: CASSRPGAGELFF. Combining the CDR3 with reference TRBV7-2 and TRBJ2-2 gives the whole variable domain GAGVSQSPSNKVTEKGKDVELRCDPISGHTALYWYRQSLGQGLEFLIYFQGNSAPDKSGLPSDRFSAERTGGSVSTLTIQRTQQEDSAVYLCASSRPGAGELFFGEGSRLTVL.